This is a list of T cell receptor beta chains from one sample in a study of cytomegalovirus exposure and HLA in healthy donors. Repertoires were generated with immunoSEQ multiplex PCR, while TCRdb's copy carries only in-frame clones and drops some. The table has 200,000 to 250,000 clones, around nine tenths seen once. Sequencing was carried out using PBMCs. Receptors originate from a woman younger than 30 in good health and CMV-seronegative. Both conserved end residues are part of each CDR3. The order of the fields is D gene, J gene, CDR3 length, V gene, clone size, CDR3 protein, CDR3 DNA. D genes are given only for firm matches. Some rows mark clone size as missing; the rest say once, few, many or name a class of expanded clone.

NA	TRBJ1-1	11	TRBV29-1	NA	CSVLRGTEAFF	TGCAGCGTCCTACGGGGCACTGAAGCTTTCTTT
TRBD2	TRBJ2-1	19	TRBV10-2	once	CASSEFWDSGGHIDNEQFF	TGCGCCAGCAGTGAGTTTTGGGATAGCGGGGGGCACATCGACAATGAGCAGTTCTTC
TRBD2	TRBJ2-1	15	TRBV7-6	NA	CASSTLAGGLDEQFF	TGTGCCAGCAGTACACTAGCGGGAGGTTTGGATGAGCAGTTCTTC
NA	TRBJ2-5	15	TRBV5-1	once	CASSLAAGLQETQYF	TGCGCCAGCAGCTTGGCCGCAGGTCTACAAGAGACCCAGTACTTC
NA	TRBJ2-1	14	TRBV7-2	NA	CASIERLANNEQFF	TGTGCCAGCATAGAGCGGCTAGCGAACAATGAGCAGTTCTTC
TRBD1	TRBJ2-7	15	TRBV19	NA	CASSIGQGATYEQYF	TGTGCCAGTAGTATCGGACAGGGGGCCACCTACGAGCAGTACTTC
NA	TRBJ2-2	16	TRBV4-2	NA	CASSQDAGSPPGELFF	TGTGCCAGCAGCCAAGATGCGGGGAGCCCACCCGGGGAGCTGTTTTTT
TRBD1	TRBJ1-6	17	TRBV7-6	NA	CASSPRTGTRYNSPLHF	TGTGCCAGCAGCCCACGGACAGGGACTCGCTATAATTCACCCCTCCACTTT
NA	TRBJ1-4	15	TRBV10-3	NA	CAISEAQGWPEKLFF	TGTGCCATCAGTGAGGCCCAGGGGTGGCCGGAAAAACTGTTTTTT
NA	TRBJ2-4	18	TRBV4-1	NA	CASSQDRTAQGAKNIQYF	TGCGCCAGCAGCCAAGACCGGACAGCCCAAGGGGCCAAAAACATTCAGTACTTC